This TCR beta chain was captured in a study of blood T cell repertoires in COVID-19. Study-level background: Both acute and convalescent COVID-19 samples were obtained from the United States, Italy and Spain. The analysed material was cDNA or gDNA that came from T cells, B-cell-depleted T cells, or PBMCs.

In the source study's methods: Nucleated cell number was recorded as an estimate derived from reference gene primer amplification. Generated by immunoSEQ multiplex PCR, the TCRdb table keeps only in-frame clones and is missing some. V and J calls and clone size come straight from that table; D and trimming were deduced from the DNA. The sample has 100,000 or so clones, 65% to 90% seen once. This clone was picked up one time. Germline assignment: CDR1 SGHKS and CDR2 YYEKEE (reference sequence). The CDR3 totals 15 residues. V was trimmed by 1 base and J by 3 bases, leaving 11 bases between them. Specimen: peripheral blood. This sequence was found in a man between 45 and 60 years old with acute or convalescent COVID-19. The chain joins TRBV5-5 to TRBJ1-5, with D hard to call. The CDR3 DNA follows: TGTGCCAGCAGCTTGACAGTTGCAGCCAATCAGCCCCAGCATTTT. As protein: CASSLTVAANQPQHF.